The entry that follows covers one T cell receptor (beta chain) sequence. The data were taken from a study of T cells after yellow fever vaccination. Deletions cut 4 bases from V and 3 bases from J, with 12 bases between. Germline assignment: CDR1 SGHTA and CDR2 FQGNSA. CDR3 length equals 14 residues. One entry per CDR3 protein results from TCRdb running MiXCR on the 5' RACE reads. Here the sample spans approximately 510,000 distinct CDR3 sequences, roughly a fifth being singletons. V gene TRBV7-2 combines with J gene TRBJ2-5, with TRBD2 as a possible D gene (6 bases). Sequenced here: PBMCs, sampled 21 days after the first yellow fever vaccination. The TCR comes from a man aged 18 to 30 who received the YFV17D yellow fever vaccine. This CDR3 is CASSSPRTKETQYF. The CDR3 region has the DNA TGTGCCAGCAGCTCACCTCGGACTAAAGAGACCCAGTACTTC.